One TCR beta chain is described in this entry. These data are taken from a study of blood T cell repertoires in COVID-19. Background on the study: The United States, Italy and Spain provided the acute and convalescent COVID-19 samples. Sources were T cells, B-cell-depleted T cells, or PBMCs; the material itself was cDNA or gDNA.

In the source study's methods: Cell counts per sample came from amplifying reference gene primers. Data came from immunoSEQ multiplex PCR; TCRdb stores just in-frame clones and leaves some out. V and J calls and clone size are as listed in that table; D and trimming were resolved from the DNA. The sample yields about 78,000 clones, more than 75% seen once. The CDR3 has 15 residues. V lost 5 bases to trimming and J lost 5 bases; unmatched junction nucleotides: 5. Germline CDR1 reads MDHEN; CDR2 reads SYDVKM. Material for sequencing was peripheral blood. This receptor was taken from a woman aged 60 to 75 with acute or convalescent COVID-19. V is TRBV28 and J is TRBJ1-4, with TRBD1 matching 10 bases. DNA of the CDR3: TGTGCCAGCAGTCGCATGGACAGGGGGAATGAAAAACTGTTTTTT. Its protein is CASSRMDRGNEKLFF. The whole variable domain, remainder taken from reference TRBV28 and TRBJ1-4, is DVKVTQSSRYLVKRTGEKVFLECVQDMDHENMFWYRQDPGLGLRLIYFSYDVKMKEKGDIPEGYSVSREKKERFSLILESASTNQTSMYLCASSRMDRGNEKLFFGSGTQLSVL.